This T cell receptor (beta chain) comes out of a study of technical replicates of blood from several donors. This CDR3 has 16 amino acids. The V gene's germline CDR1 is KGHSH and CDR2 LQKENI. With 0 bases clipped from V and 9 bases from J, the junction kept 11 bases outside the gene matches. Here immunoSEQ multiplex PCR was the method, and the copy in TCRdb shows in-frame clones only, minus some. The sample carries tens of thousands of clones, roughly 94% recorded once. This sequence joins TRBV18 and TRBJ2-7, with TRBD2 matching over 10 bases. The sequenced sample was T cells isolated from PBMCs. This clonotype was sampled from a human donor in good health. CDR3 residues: CASSPPDNPVAGGQYF. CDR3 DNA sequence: TGTGCCAGCTCACCACCGGATAACCCCGTAGCGGGGGGGCAGTACTTC.